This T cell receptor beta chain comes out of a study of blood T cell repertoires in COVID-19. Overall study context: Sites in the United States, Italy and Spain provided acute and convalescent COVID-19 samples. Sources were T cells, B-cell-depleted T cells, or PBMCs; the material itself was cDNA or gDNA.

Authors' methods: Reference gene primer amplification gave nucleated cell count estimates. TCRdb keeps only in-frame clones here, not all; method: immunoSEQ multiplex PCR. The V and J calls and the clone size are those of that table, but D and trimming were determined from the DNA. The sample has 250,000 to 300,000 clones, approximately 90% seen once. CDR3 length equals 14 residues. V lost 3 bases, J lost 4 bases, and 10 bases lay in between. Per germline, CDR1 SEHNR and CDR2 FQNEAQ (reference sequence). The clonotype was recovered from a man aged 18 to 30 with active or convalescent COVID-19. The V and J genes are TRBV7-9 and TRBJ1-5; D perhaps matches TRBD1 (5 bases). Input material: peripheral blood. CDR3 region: CASSLGQGNQPQHF. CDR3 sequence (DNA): TGTGCCAGCAGCTTGGGCCAGGGTAATCAGCCCCAGCATTTT.